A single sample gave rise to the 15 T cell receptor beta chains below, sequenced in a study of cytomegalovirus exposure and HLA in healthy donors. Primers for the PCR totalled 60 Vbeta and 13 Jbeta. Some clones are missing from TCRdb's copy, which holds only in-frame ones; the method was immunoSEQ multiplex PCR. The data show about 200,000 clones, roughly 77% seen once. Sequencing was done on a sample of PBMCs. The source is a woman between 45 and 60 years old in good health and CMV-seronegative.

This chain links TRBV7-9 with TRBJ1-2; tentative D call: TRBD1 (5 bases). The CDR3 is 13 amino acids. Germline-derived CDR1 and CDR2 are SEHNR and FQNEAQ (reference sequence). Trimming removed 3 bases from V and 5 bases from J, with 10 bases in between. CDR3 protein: CASSLARQYGYTF. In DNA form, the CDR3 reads TGTGCCAGCAGCTTGGCGCGACAGTATGGCTACACCTTC. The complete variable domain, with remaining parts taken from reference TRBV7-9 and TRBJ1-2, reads DTGVSQNPRHKITKRGQNVTFRCDPISEHNRLYWYRQTLGQGPEFLTYFQNEAQLEKSRLLSDRFSAERPKGSFSTLEIQRTEQGDSAMYLCASSLARQYGYTFGSGTRLTVV.

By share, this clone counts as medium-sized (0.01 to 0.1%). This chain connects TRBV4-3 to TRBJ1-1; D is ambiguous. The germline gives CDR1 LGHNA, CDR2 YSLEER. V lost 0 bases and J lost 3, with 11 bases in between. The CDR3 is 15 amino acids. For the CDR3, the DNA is TGCGCCAGCAGCCAAGATGTGGCAGGTTACACTGAAGCTTTCTTT. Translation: CASSQDVAGYTEAFF.

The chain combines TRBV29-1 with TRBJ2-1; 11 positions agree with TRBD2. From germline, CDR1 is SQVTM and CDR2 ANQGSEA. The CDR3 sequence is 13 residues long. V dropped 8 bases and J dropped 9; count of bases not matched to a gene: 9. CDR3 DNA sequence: TGCAGCCTGAGGGATAGCGGGAGGGCTGAGCAGTTCTTC. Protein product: CSLRDSGRAEQFF.

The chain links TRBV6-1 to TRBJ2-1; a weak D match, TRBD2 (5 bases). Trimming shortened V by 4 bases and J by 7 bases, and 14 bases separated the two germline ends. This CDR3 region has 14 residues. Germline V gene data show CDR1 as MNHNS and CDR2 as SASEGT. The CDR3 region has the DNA TGTGCCAGCAGTGGACTTCTGAGGGAGAATGAGCAGTTCTTC. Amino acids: CASSGLLRENEQFF.

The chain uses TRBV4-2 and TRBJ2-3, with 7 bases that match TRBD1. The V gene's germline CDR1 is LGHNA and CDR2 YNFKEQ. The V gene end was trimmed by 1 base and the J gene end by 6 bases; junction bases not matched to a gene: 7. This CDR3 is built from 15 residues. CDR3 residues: CASSQVGGYLDTQYF. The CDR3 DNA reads TGTGCCAGCAGCCAAGTAGGGGGCTATCTGGATACGCAGTATTTT.

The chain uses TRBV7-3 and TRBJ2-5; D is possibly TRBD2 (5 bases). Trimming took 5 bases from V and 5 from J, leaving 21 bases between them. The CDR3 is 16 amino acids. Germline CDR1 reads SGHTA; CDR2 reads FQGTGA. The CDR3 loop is CASSRGGGALGETQYF. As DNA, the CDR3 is TGTGCCAGCAGCCGGGGTGGTGGAGCTTTAGGGGAGACCCAGTACTTC.

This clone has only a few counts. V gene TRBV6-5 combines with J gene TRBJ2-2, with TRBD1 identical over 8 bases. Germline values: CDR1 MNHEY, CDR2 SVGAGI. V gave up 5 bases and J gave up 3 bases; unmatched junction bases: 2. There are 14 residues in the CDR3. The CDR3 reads CASSPQGDTGELFF. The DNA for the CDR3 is TGTGCCAGCAGTCCACAGGGGGACACCGGGGAGCTGTTTTTT.

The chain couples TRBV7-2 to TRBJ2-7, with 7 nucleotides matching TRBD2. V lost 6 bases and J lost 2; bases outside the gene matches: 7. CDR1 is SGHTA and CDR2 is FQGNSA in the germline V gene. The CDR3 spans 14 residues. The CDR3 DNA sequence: TGTGCCAGCAGTCAATCCGGGACTACCTACGAGCAGTACTTC. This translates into CASSQSGTTYEQYF. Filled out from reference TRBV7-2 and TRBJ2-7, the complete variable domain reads GAGVSQSPSNKVTEKGKDVELRCDPISGHTALYWYRQSLGQGLEFLIYFQGNSAPDKSGLPSDRFSAERTGGSVSTLTIQRTQQEDSAVYLCASSQSGTTYEQYFGPGTRLTVT.

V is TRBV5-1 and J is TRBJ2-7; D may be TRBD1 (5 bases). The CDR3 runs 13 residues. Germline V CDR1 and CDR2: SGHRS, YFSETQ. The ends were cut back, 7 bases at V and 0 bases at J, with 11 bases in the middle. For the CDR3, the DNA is TGCGCCAGCCGCAGGGTCAGCTCCTACGAGCAGTACTTC. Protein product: CASRRVSSYEQYF.

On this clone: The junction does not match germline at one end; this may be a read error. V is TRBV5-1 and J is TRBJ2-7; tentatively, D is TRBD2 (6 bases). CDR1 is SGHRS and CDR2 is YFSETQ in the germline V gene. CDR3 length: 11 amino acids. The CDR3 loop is CASSLRGEQYF. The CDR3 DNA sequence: TGTGCCAGCAGCTTACGGGGGGAGCAGTACTTC.

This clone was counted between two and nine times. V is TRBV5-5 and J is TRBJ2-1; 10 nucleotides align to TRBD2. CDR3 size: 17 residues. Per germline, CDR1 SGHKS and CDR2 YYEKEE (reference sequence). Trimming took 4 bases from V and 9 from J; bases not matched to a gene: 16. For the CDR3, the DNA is TGTGCCAGCAGCCCAAACCCCACTAGCGGGGTATCGGGTGAGCAGTTCTTC. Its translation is CASSPNPTSGVSGEQFF.

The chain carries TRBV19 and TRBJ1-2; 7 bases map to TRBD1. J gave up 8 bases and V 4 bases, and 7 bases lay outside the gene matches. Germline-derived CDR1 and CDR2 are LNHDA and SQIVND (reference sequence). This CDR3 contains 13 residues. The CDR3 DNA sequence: TGTGCCAGTAGTACCCCAGGGGGGACGGGCTACACCTTC. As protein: CASSTPGGTGYTF.

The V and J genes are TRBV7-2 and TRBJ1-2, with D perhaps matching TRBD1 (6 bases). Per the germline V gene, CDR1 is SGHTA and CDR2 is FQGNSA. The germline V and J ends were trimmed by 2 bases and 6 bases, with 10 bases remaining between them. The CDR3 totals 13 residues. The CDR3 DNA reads TGTGCCAGCAGCTTATGGGGGCCGGATGGCTACACCTTC. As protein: CASSLWGPDGYTF.

CDR3 protein: CASSPSEGWGGYTF. The DNA for the CDR3 is TGCGCCAGCAGCCCGTCTGAGGGCTGGGGTGGCTACACCTTC. V is TRBV5-1 and J is TRBJ1-2; D remains unclear. CDR3 length: 14 amino acids. V was clipped by 4 bases and J by 7 bases, with 17 bases between them. The V gene's germline CDR1 is SGHRS and CDR2 YFSETQ. Filled out from reference TRBV5-1 and TRBJ1-2, the complete variable domain reads KAGVTQTPRYLIKTRGQQVTLSCSPISGHRSVSWYQQTPGQGLQFLFEYFSETQRNKGNFPGRFSGRQFSNSRSEMNVSTLELGDSALYLCASSPSEGWGGYTFGSGTRLTVV.

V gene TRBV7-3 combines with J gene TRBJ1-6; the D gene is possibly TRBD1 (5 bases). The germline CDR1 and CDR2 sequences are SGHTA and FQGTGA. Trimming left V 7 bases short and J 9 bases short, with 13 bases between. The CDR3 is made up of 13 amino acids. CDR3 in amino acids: CASTPDSLSPLHF. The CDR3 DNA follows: TGTGCCAGCACCCCAGACAGCCTTTCACCCCTCCACTTT.